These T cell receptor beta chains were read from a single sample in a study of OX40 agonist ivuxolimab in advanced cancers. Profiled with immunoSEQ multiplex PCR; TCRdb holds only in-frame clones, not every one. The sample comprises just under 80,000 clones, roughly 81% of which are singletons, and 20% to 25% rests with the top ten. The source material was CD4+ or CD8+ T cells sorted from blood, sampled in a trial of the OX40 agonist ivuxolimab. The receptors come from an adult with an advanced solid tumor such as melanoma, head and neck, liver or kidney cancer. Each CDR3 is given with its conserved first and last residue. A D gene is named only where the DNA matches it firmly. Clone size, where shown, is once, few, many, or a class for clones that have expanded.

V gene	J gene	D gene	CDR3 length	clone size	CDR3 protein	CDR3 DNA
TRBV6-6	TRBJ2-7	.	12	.	CASSYRGNEQYF	TGTGCCAGCAGTTATCGGGGGAACGAGCAGTACTTC
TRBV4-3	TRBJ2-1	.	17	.	CASSQSHTLSSYNEQFF	TGCGCCAGCAGCCAATCACACACGCTTAGCTCCTACAATGAGCAGTTCTTC
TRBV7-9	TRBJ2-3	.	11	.	CASSKLDTQYF	TGTGCCAGCTCTAAGCTGGATACGCAGTATTTT
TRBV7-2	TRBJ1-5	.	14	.	CASSFMGVNQPQHF	TGTGCCAGCAGCTTTATGGGCGTCAATCAGCCCCAGCATTTT
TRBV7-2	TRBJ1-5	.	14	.	CASSEQVGNQPQHF	TGTGCCAGCAGCGAACAGGTGGGGAATCAGCCCCAGCATTTT
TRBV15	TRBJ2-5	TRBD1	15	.	CATSSMTGGQETQYF	TGTGCCACCAGCAGTATGACAGGGGGGCAAGAGACCCAGTACTTC
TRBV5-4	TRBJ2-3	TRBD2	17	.	CASSPGTSGGRTDTQYF	TGTGCCAGCAGCCCGGGGACTAGCGGGGGGAGGACAGATACGCAGTATTTT
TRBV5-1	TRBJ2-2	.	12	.	CASGTNTGELFF	TGCGCCAGCGGCACCAACACCGGGGAGCTGTTTTTT
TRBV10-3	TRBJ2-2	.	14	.	CAISGERDTGELFF	TGTGCCATCAGTGGTGAGAGGGACACCGGGGAGCTGTTTTTT
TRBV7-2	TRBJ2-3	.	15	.	CASSYDLFSTDTQYF	TGTGCCAGCAGCTACGACTTGTTTAGCACAGATACGCAGTATTTT
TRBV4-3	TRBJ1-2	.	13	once	CASSQGRVGGYTF	TGCGCCAGCAGCCAAGGGAGGGTTGGGGGCTACACCTTC
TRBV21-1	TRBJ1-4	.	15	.	CASSKARGANEKLFF	TGTGCCAGCAGCAAAGCCCGGGGAGCTAATGAAAAACTGTTTTTT
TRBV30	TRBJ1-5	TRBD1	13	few	CAWSVQGRQPQHF	TGTGCCTGGAGTGTACAGGGGCGTCAGCCCCAGCATTTT
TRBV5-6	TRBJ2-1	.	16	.	CASSFRLMNGRDEQFF	TGTGCCAGCAGCTTTCGACTGATGAATGGGCGGGATGAGCAGTTCTTC
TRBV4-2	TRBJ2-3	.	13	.	CASSQEDTYTQYF	TGTGCCAGCAGCCAAGAGGACACATATACGCAGTATTTT
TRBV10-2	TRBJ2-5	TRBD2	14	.	CASSGSTSQGTQYF	TGCGCCAGCAGTGGCTCGACTAGCCAAGGGACCCAGTACTTC
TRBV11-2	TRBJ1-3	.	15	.	CASSWTVSSGNTIYF	TGTGCCAGCAGCTGGACAGTAAGCTCTGGAAACACCATATATTTT
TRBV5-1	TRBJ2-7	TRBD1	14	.	CASSLVQGTYEQYF	TGCGCCAGCAGCTTGGTACAGGGGACCTACGAGCAGTACTTC
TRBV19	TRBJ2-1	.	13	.	CASAGGTYNEQFF	TGTGCCAGTGCAGGGGGGACCTACAATGAGCAGTTCTTC
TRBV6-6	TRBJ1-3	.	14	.	CASSYGGTGNTIYF	TGTGCCAGCAGTTACGGGGGAACTGGAAACACCATATATTTT
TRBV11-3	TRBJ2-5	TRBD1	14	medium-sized	CASSSRDRVETQYF	TGTGCCAGCAGCTCGAGGGACAGGGTAGAGACCCAGTACTTC
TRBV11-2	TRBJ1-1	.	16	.	CASSLGLGIVNTEAFF	TGTGCCAGCAGCTTAGGCCTTGGTATTGTGAACACTGAAGCTTTCTTT
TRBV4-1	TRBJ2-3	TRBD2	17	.	CASSPGASGEPTDTQYF	TGCGCCAGCAGCCCGGGGGCTAGCGGGGAGCCCACAGATACGCAGTATTTT
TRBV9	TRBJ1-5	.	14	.	CASSVDSYNQPQHF	TGTGCCAGCAGCGTGGACAGCTATAATCAGCCCCAGCATTTT
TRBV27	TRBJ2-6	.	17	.	CASSLSAGTSGANVLTF	TGTGCCAGCAGTTTATCGGCGGGGACATCTGGGGCCAACGTCCTGACTTTC
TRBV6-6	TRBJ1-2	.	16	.	CASSRRDHQGGYGYTF	TGTGCCAGCAGTCGCCGGGACCATCAAGGGGGCTATGGCTACACCTTC
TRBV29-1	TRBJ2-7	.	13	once	CSVEGNHFGEQYF	TGCAGCGTTGAGGGGAACCACTTCGGCGAGCAGTACTTC
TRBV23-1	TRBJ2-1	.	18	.	CASSQSRNRVELFNEQFF	TGCGCCAGCAGTCAATCAAGAAACAGGGTCGAATTGTTCAATGAGCAGTTCTTC
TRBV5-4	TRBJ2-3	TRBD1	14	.	CASSFRQGSDTQYF	TGTGCCAGCAGCTTTCGACAGGGGTCAGATACGCAGTATTTT
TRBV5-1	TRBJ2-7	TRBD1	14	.	CASSSDDRDYEQYF	TGCGCCAGCAGCTCCGACGACAGGGACTACGAGCAGTACTTC
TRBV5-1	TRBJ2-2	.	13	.	CASSSQETGELFF	TGCGCCAGCAGCTCTCAGGAAACCGGGGAGCTGTTTTTT
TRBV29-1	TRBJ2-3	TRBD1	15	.	CSVEGRDRGADTQYF	TGCAGCGTTGAAGGCCGGGACAGGGGAGCAGATACGCAGTATTTT
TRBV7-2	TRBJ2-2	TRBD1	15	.	CASSLGTGGWRELFF	TGTGCCAGCAGCTTAGGGACAGGGGGCTGGAGGGAGCTGTTTTTT
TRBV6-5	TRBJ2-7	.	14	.	CASRQRQGSYEQYF	TGTGCCAGCAGGCAAAGGCAGGGCTCCTACGAGCAGTACTTC
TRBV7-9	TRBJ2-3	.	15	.	CASSLLEGSTDTQYF	TGTGCCAGCAGCCTTCTAGAGGGGAGTACAGATACGCAGTATTTT
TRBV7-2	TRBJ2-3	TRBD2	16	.	CASSLVPSGGADTQYF	TGTGCCAGCAGCTTAGTCCCTAGCGGGGGTGCAGATACGCAGTATTTT
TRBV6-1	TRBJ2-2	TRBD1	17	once	CASSEVGTASGTGELFF	TGTGCCAGCAGTGAAGTAGGGACAGCCTCTGGCACCGGGGAGCTGTTTTTT
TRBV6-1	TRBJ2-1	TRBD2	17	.	CASSESGTSGGKNEQFF	TGTGCCAGCAGTGAATCTGGGACTAGCGGGGGTAAAAATGAGCAGTTCTTC
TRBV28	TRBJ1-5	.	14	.	CASSLQVSNQPQHF	TGTGCCAGCAGTTTACAGGTTAGCAATCAGCCCCAGCATTTT
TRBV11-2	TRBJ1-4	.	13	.	CASSAQLNEKLFF	TGTGCCAGCAGCGCACAGCTTAATGAAAAACTGTTTTTT
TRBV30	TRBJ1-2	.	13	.	CASGRGLNYGYTF	TGTGCCTCTGGAAGGGGGTTGAACTATGGCTACACCTTC
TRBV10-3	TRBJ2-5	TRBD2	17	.	CAIGMSGTSVIKETQYF	TGTGCGATCGGGATGTCCGGTACTAGCGTTATCAAGGAGACCCAGTACTTC
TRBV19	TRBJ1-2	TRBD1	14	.	CASNPTGARGGYTF	TGTGCCAGTAACCCGACAGGGGCACGGGGTGGCTACACCTTC
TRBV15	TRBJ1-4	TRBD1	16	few	CATSRDRYRGNEKLFF	TGTGCCACCAGCAGAGATCGGTACAGGGGTAATGAAAAACTGTTTTTT
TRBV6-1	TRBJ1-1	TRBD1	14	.	CASSALTGLDEAFF	TGTGCCAGCAGTGCCCTGACAGGGTTGGATGAAGCTTTCTTT
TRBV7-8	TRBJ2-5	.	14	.	CASSFLTEQETQYF	TGTGCCAGCAGCTTTTTGACAGAGCAAGAGACCCAGTACTTC
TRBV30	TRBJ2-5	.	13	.	CAWSGGGRETQYF	TGTGCCTGGAGCGGAGGGGGGAGGGAGACCCAGTACTTC
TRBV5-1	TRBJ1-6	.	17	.	CASSLVGPGRKNSPLHF	TGCGCCAGCAGCTTGGTGGGGCCGGGACGGAAAAATTCACCCCTCCACTTT
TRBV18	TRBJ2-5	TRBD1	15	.	CASSPPGQYQETQYF	TGTGCCAGCTCACCACCGGGACAGTACCAAGAGACCCAGTACTTC
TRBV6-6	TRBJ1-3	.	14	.	CASRHSGSGNTIYF	TGTGCCAGCAGACATTCTGGCTCTGGAAACACCATATATTTT
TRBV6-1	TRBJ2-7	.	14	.	CASSRDSSSYEQYF	TGTGCCAGCAGTCGGGACTCTAGCTCCTACGAGCAGTACTTC
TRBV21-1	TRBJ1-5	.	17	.	CASSKKGALRVDQPQHF	TGTGCCAGCAGCAAAAAAGGGGCGCTCAGGGTTGATCAGCCCCAGCATTTT
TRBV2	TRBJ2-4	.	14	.	CASSLGILKNIQYF	TGTGCCAGCAGTCTTGGGATACTCAAAAACATTCAGTACTTC
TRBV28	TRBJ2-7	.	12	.	CASRRTVYEQYF	TGTGCCAGCAGGCGGACAGTCTACGAGCAGTACTTC
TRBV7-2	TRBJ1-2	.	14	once	CASSLGGANYGYTF	TGTGCCAGCAGCTTAGGGGGGGCTAACTATGGCTACACCTTC
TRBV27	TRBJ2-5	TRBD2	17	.	CASSPQGRGSGKETQYF	TGTGCCAGCAGTCCCCAGGGTCGTGGTAGCGGGAAAGAGACCCAGTACTTC
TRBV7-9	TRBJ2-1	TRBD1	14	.	CASSLQGVLNEQFF	TGTGCCAGCAGCTTACAGGGGGTGTTGAATGAGCAGTTCTTC
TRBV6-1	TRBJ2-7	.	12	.	CASKGDYYEQYF	TGTGCCTCCAAGGGGGATTACTACGAGCAGTACTTC
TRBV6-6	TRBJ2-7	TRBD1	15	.	CASSSTSTGLDEQYF	TGTGCCAGCAGTTCAACCTCGACAGGGCTGGACGAGCAGTACTTC